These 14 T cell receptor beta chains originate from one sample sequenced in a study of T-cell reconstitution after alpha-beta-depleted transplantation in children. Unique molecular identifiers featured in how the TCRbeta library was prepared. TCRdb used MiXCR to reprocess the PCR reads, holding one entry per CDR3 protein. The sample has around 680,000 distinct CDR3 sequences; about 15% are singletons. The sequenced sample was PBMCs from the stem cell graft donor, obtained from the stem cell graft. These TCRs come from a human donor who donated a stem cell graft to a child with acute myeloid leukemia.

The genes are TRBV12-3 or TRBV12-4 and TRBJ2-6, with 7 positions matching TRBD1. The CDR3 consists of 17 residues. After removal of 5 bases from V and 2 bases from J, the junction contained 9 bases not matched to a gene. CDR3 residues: CASSTDRALAGANVLTF. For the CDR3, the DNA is TGTGCCAGCAGTACAGACAGGGCCCTAGCTGGGGCCAACGTCCTGACTTTC.

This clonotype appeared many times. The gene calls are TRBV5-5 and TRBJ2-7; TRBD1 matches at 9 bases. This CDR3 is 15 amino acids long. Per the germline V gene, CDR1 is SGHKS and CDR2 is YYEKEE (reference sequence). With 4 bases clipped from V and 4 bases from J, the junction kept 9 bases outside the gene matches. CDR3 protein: CASSLGQGLAYEQYF. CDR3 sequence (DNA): TGTGCCAGCAGCCTAGGACAGGGGTTGGCATACGAGCAGTACTTC.

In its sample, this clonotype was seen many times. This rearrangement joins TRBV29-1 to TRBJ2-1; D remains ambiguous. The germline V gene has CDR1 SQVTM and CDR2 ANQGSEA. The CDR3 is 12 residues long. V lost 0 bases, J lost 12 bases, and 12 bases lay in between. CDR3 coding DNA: TGCAGCGTTGAAGACCGGCCTTTAGGGCAGTTCTTC. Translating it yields CSVEDRPLGQFF.

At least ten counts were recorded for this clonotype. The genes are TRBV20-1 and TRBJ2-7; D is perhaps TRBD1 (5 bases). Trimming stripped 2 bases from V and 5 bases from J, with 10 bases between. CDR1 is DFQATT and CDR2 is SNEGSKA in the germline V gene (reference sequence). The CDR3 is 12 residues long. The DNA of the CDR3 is TGCAGTGCTAGATCAGGGCTGAACGAGCAGTACTTC. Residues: CSARSGLNEQYF.

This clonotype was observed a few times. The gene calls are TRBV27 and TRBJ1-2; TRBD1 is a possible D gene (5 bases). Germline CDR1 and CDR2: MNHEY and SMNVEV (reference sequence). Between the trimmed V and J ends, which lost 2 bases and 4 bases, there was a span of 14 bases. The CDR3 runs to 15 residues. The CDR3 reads CASSLTHGAGYGYTF. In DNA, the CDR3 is TGTGCCAGCAGTTTAACGCACGGGGCGGGCTATGGCTACACCTTC.

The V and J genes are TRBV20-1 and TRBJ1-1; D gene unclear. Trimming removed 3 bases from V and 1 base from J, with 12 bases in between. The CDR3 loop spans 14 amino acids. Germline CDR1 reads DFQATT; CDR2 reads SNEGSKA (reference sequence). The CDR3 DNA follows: TGCAGTGCTAGCAGGCTCATCGGGAACACTGAAGCTTTCTTT. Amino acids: CSASRLIGNTEAFF.

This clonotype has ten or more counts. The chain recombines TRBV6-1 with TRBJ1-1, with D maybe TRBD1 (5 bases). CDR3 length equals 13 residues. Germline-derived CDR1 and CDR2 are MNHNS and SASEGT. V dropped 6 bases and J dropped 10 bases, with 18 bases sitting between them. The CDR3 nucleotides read TGTGCCAGCAGGGACACCCTCATCACGGTAGCTTTCTTT. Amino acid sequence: CASRDTLITVAFF.

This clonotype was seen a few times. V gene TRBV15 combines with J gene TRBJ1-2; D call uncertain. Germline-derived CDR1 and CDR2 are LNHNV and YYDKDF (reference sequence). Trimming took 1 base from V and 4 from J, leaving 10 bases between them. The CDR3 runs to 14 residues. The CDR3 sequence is CATSRASEVYGYTF. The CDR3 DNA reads TGTGCCACCAGCAGAGCCTCCGAGGTCTATGGCTACACCTTC. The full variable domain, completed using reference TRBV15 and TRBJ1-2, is DAMVIQNPRYQVTQFGKPVTLSCSQTLNHNVMYWYQQKSSQAPKLLFHYYDKDFNNEADTPDNFQSRRPNTSFCFLDIRSPGLGDTAMYLCATSRASEVYGYTFGSGTRLTVV.

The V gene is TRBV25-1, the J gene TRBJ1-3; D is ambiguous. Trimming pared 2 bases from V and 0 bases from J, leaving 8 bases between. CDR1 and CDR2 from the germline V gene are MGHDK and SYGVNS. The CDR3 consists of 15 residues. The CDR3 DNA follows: TGTGCCAGCAGTGAAGGACGGAACTCTGGAAACACCATATATTTT. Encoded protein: CASSEGRNSGNTIYF.

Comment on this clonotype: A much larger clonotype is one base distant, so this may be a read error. The CDR3 DNA reads TGCAGTTTTGTGAGGGAACGAGACTACGAGCAGTACTTC. Its translation: CSFVRERDYEQYF. The chain couples TRBV20-1 to TRBJ2-7; D might be TRBD2 (5 bases). CDR3 length: 13 residues. Germline V gives CDR1 DFQATT, CDR2 SNEGSKA (reference sequence). Trimming left V 8 bases short and J 3 bases short, with 17 bases between.

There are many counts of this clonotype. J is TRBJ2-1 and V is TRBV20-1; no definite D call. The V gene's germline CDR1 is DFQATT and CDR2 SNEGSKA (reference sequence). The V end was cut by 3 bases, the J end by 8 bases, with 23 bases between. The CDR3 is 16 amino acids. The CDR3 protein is CSARPPRFGPWDEQFF. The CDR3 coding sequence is TGCAGTGCTAGGCCCCCACGGTTTGGGCCCTGGGATGAGCAGTTCTTC.

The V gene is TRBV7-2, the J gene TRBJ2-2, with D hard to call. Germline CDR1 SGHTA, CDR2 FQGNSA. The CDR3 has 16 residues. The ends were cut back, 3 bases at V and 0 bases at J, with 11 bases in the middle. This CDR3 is CASSFRTVANTGELFF. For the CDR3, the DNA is TGTGCCAGCAGCTTCCGGACGGTTGCGAACACCGGGGAGCTGTTTTTT.

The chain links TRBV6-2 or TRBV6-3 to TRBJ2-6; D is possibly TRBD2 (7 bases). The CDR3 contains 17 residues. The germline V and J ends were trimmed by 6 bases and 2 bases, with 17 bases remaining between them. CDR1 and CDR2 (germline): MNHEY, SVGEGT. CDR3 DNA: TGTGCCAGCAGAATTCCAGGGGAGGGAGCTGGGGCCAACGTCCTGACTTTC. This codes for CASRIPGEGAGANVLTF.

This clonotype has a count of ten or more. CDR3 sequence reads: CSASLSGGAGNEQFF. The CDR3 DNA is TGCAGTGCTAGTCTAAGCGGGGGGGCCGGCAATGAGCAGTTCTTC. The chain employs TRBV20-1 and TRBJ2-1; 10 bases align to TRBD2. The germline gives CDR1 DFQATT, CDR2 SNEGSKA (reference sequence). V was pared by 3 bases and J by 6 bases, with 8 bases of the junction left unmatched. CDR3 size: 15 residues.